These 14 T cell receptor beta chains originate from one sample sequenced in a study of blood T cell repertoires in COVID-19. Using immunoSEQ multiplex PCR, the repertoire was profiled, and TCRdb retains in-frame clones only, with some absent. The data contain over 150,000 clones, around 85% of them seen just once; the ten biggest clones take up about 29%. Sequencing was carried out using peripheral blood. These receptor sequences come from a woman aged 55-69 years with acute or convalescent COVID-19.

The chain links TRBV19 to TRBJ1-2; tentatively, D is TRBD1 (5 bases). The germline V gene has CDR1 LNHDA and CDR2 SQIVND (reference sequence). Trimming took 7 bases from V and 8 from J, leaving 26 bases between them. CDR3 length: 16 residues. CDR3 sequence: CASTQGSYTPFGGYTF. The CDR3 bases are TGTGCCAGTACGCAGGGCAGCTACACTCCCTTTGGGGGCTACACCTTC.

The chain joins TRBV4-1 to TRBJ2-1, with D perhaps matching TRBD2 (6 bases). The germline V gene encodes CDR1 MGHRA and CDR2 YSYEKL. The CDR3 is 16 amino acids. Trimming cost V 4 bases and J 4 bases, with 17 bases left between them. CDR3 DNA sequence: TGCGCCAGCAGCCTACTAGCCACCCCCCCTTACAATGAGCAGTTCTTC. Protein product: CASSLLATPPYNEQFF.

The chain couples TRBV19 to TRBJ2-7; weak D call: TRBD2 (6 bases). The CDR3 is made up of 17 amino acids. The germline gives CDR1 LNHDA, CDR2 SQIVND (reference sequence). V gave up 3 bases and J gave up 6 bases, with 24 bases separating them. The CDR3 sequence: CASSMGVGGVILREQYF. The CDR3 DNA sequence: TGTGCCAGTAGTATGGGGGTCGGGGGAGTAATCCTACGCGAGCAGTACTTC.

The rearrangement joins TRBV3-1 (or the pseudogene TRBV3-2) to TRBJ2-2; D is undetermined. The germline V gene has CDR1 LGHDT and CDR2 YNNKEL (reference sequence). V lost 4 bases and J lost 1, with 4 bases in between. The CDR3 contains 13 residues. CDR3 DNA sequence: TGTGCCAGCAGCCTACAGAACACCGGGGAGCTGTTTTTT. Amino acids: CASSLQNTGELFF.

The genes are TRBV6-5 and TRBJ2-1; perhaps TRBD1 as D (5 bases). Germline V gene sequence: CDR1 MNHEY, CDR2 SVGAGI. The CDR3 length is 14 residues. The V gene lost 7 bases and the J gene lost 2 bases, with 12 bases spanning the gap. CDR3 bases: TGTGCCAGCAAGGCAGGGCAAACCTACAATGAGCAGTTCTTC. It codes for CASKAGQTYNEQFF.

This clone has a single count. The chain combines TRBV5-1 with TRBJ1-2; no clear D gene. Trimming took 1 base from V and 3 from J, leaving 13 bases between them. The CDR3 has 15 residues. CDR1 and CDR2 (germline): SGHRS, YFSETQ. CDR3 sequence reads: CASSLIRAGDYGYTF. Here the CDR3 DNA reads TGCGCCAGCAGCTTGATACGGGCGGGTGACTATGGCTACACCTTC.

The chain joins TRBV6-6 to TRBJ1-1; possible D gene TRBD1, 6 bases. CDR1 and CDR2 (germline): MNHNY, SVGAGI (reference sequence). Deletions cut 2 bases from V and 1 base from J, with 8 bases between. There are 14 residues in the CDR3. The CDR3, as DNA: TGTGCCAGCAGTTACCCGACAGGGAACACTGAAGCTTTCTTT. Protein: CASSYPTGNTEAFF.

This rearrangement joins TRBV7-9 to TRBJ2-2; 10 bases are a match to TRBD2. CDR3 length equals 16 residues. CDR1 is SEHNR and CDR2 is FQNEAQ in the germline V gene (reference sequence). V trimming: 7 bases; J trimming: 6 bases; junction bases outside the gene matches: 11. As DNA, the CDR3 is TGTGCCAGCATCCTAAGCGGGGGGGCAGACCCCGGGGAGCTGTTTTTT. Encoded protein: CASILSGGADPGELFF. Combining the CDR3 with reference TRBV7-9 and TRBJ2-2 gives the whole variable domain DTGVSQNPRHKITKRGQNVTFRCDPISEHNRLYWYRQTLGQGPEFLTYFQNEAQLEKSRLLSDRFSAERPKGSFSTLEIQRTEQGDSAMYLCASILSGGADPGELFFGEGSRLTVL.

The V call is TRBV2, the J call TRBJ2-7, with D possibly matching TRBD2 (6 bases). V gave up 7 bases and J gave up 7 bases, with 17 bases separating them. The CDR3 runs 13 residues. Germline lookup yields CDR1 SNHLY and CDR2 FYNNEI. The CDR3 sequence: CASKRAPTGEQYF. The CDR3 DNA reads TGTGCCAGCAAGCGGGCCCCTACTGGGGAGCAGTACTTC.

This chain connects TRBV18 to TRBJ1-3; a weak D match, TRBD1 (5 bases). The CDR3 is 16 residues long. CDR1 KGHSH and CDR2 LQKENI come from the germline V gene. Trimming cost V 1 base and J 0 bases, with 10 bases left between them. CDR3 sequence (DNA): TGTGCCAGCTCACCACGACAGAGCCTCTCTGGAAACACCATATATTTT. Encoded protein: CASSPRQSLSGNTIYF.

V gene TRBV5-1 combines with J gene TRBJ1-2; D call uncertain. CDR1 and CDR2 from the germline V gene are SGHRS and YFSETQ. Trimming stripped 1 base from V and 6 bases from J, with 16 bases between. The CDR3 has 15 residues. The CDR3 sequence: CASSLFQVGSDGYTF. CDR3 DNA sequence: TGCGCCAGCAGCTTGTTCCAGGTTGGTTCCGATGGCTACACCTTC.

The chain links TRBV7-2 to TRBJ2-5; possibly TRBD1 for D (6 bases). With 2 bases removed from V and 2 bases from J, the gap between germline ends came to 12 bases. Germline V lookup: CDR1 SGHTA, CDR2 FQGNSA. This CDR3 is built from 15 residues. The CDR3 region is CASSLFMRGQETQYF. CDR3 coding DNA: TGTGCCAGCAGCTTATTCATGAGGGGGCAAGAGACCCAGTACTTC. Using reference TRBV7-2 and TRBJ2-5 for the parts outside the CDR3, the full variable domain is GAGVSQSPSNKVTEKGKDVELRCDPISGHTALYWYRQSLGQGLEFLIYFQGNSAPDKSGLPSDRFSAERTGGSVSTLTIQRTQQEDSAVYLCASSLFMRGQETQYFGPGTRLLVL.

The gene calls are TRBV5-1 and TRBJ2-1; 10 positions match TRBD2. The V segment lost 1 base and the J segment 5 bases; nucleotides outside the gene matches: 6. CDR3 length equals 16 residues. Germline CDR1 and CDR2: SGHRS and YFSETQ. In DNA form, the CDR3 reads TGCGCCAGCAGCTTGTTCGCTAGCGGGGGCAACAATGAGCAGTTCTTC. This codes for CASSLFASGGNNEQFF.

The sample holds one count of this clone. V and J are TRBV30 and TRBJ1-2; 7 bases map to TRBD1. With V trimmed by 1 base and J by 4 bases, 15 bases remained unmatched. Looked up from germline, CDR1 is GTSNPN and CDR2 is SVGIG (reference sequence). The CDR3 is 17 residues long. The CDR3 reads CAWSGLGQTGYSYGYTF. The CDR3 coding sequence is TGTGCCTGGAGTGGTCTCGGACAGACAGGGTACAGCTATGGCTACACCTTC.